This T cell receptor beta chain originates from a study of T cell clonotyping in hematopoietic cell transplantation. Time point specified: recipient sample about 28 days before transplant, after cytoreduction. Sequencing was performed with immunoSEQ multiplex PCR; in TCRdb, only in-frame clones are kept and a portion is missing. This table holds about 50,000 clones, 85% to 90% found once. Trimming removed 1 base from V and 4 bases from J; junction bases left unmatched: 6. This CDR3 contains 16 residues. Germline V lookup: CDR1 GTSNPN, CDR2 SVGIG (reference sequence). The chain couples TRBV30 to TRBJ1-5; 11 bases align to TRBD1. This clonotype was obtained from a man between 60 and 70 years old with biphenotypic leukemia. Some clones in this sample may be carry-over from other donors' samples. The source was peripheral blood mononuclear cells, collected before stem cell transplant. The CDR3: CAWSGGQGEVNQPQHF. The CDR3 nucleotides read TGTGCCTGGAGTGGGGGACAGGGGGAGGTAAATCAGCCCCAGCATTTT.